This TCR beta chain comes out of a study of blood T cell repertoires in COVID-19. The CDR3 is made up of 15 amino acids. Trimming cost V 4 bases and J 5 bases; bases outside gene matches: 5. Looked up from germline, CDR1 is KGHSH and CDR2 is LQKENI. Original analysis: Cell counts per sample came from amplifying reference gene primers. Method: immunoSEQ multiplex PCR; TCRdb's copy keeps in-frame clones and lacks some. V and J calls plus clone size are reproduced from that table; the DNA served to infer D and trimming. This table has about 360,000 clones, around 87% appearing once. The V call is TRBV18, the J call TRBJ1-4; TRBD1 aligns across 9 bases. This TCR derives from a human donor in a cohort sampled during active COVID-19. Sequences were obtained from peripheral blood. The CDR3 DNA is TGTGCCAGCTCACGCCGGACAGGGGAGAATGAAAAACTGTTTTTT. Translated: CASSRRTGENEKLFF.